This T cell receptor delta chain was retrieved from a study of gamma-delta T cells after stem cell transplantation. Comment on this clone: The germline gene is not matched at one end of the junction; a read error may be the cause.

There are 23 residues in the CDR3. The germline CDR1 and CDR2 sequences are GEAIGNYY and EKD. TCRdb redid clone calling on the RT-PCR reads using CATT. The table lists fewer than 12,000 delta-chain clones, 1% to 1.5% of them singletons, with under 13% in the top ten. The specimen was gamma-delta T cells. This sequence originates from a human donor. It is not recorded whose cells these are; they may come from a transplant donor. The chain has TRDV2 and TRDJ3, with 8 bases fitting TRDD3. Here the CDR3 reads CACDTVYYATGGGSSLDTRQMFF. Here the CDR3 DNA reads TGTGCCTGTGACACCGTATACTACGCTACTGGGGGGGGCAGCTCCTTGGACACCCGACAGATGTTTTTC.